This TCR beta chain emerged from a study of cytomegalovirus exposure and HLA in healthy donors. Overall study results and limits: A further, later analysis showed that HLA-associated TCR beta chains (compared with equally common others) were more clonally expanded. Indistinguishable V segments such as TRBV6-2 and TRBV6-3 were excluded.

As for the donors, each was a healthy bone marrow donor. The length of the CDR3 is 13 residues. V was cut by 5 bases and J by 4 bases, with 11 bases left in between. CDR1 SGHAT and CDR2 FQNNGV come from the germline V gene. For this clone: Its specificity is unknown.

A multiplex PCR was run with 60 Vbeta primers and 13 Jbeta primers. Produced via immunoSEQ multiplex PCR; TCRdb's table is partial and in-frame only. The repertoire consists of a few hundred thousand clones, with 80% to 85% occurring once and the leading ten covering roughly 7.4%. The rearrangement links TRBV11-2 to TRBJ1-1; D remains unclear. The receptor's source is a woman aged 55-69 years in good health and CMV-seropositive. Sequenced input: PBMCs. The CDR3 sequence: CASSLARGTEAFF. The CDR3 DNA sequence: TGTGCCAGCAGCCTGGCACGTGGCACTGAAGCTTTCTTT.